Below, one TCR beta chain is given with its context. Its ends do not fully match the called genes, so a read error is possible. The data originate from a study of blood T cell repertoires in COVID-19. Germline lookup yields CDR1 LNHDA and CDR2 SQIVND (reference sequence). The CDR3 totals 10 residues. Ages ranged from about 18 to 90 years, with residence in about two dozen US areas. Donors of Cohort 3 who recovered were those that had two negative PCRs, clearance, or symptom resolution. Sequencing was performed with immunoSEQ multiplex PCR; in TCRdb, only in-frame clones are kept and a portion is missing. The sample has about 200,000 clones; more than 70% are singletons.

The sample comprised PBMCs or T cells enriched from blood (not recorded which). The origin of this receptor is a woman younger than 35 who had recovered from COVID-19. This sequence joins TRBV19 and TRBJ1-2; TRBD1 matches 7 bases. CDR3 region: CASSIIRQGF. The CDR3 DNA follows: TGTGCCAGTAGTATAATACGACAGGGCTTC.